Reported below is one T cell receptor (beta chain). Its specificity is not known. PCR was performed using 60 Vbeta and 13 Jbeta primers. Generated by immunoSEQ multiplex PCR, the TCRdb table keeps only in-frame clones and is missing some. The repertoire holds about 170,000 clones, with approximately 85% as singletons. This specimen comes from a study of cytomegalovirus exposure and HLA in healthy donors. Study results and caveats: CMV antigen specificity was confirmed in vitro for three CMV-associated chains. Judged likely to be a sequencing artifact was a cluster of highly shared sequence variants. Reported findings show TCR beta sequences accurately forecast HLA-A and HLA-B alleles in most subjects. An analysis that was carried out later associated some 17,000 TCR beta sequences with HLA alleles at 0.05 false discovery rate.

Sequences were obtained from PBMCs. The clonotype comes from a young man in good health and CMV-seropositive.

CDR3 protein: CASSFSTANTEAFF. CDR3 nucleotide sequence: TGTGCCAGCAGCTTTTCGACAGCAAACACTGAAGCTTTCTTT. V usage is TRBV11-3 and J usage is TRBJ1-1; tentatively, D is TRBD1 (5 bases). CDR3 length: 14 residues. Germline V lookup: CDR1 SGHNT, CDR2 YENEEA. V lost 3 bases to trimming and J lost 2 bases, with 10 bases between them.